This T cell receptor (beta chain) comes out of a study of blood T cell repertoires in COVID-19. Sequenced by immunoSEQ multiplex PCR; TCRdb stores in-frame clones only, minus some. Of 180,000 or so clones in the sample, about four fifths were seen once. The CDR3 runs to 15 residues. The V end lost 10 bases, the J end lost 2 bases, and 19 bases lay between the germline ends. In germline, CDR1 is WNHNN, CDR2 SYGVQD (reference sequence). This TCR was sampled from a man in his forties or fifties who had recovered from COVID-19. Sequences were obtained from PBMCs or T cells enriched from blood (not recorded which). This sequence joins TRBV10-1 and TRBJ2-3, with a weak D call TRBD1 (5 bases). This CDR3 reads CATLNTRDSTDTQYF. Here the CDR3 DNA reads TGCGCCACCCTGAATACCAGGGATTCCACAGATACGCAGTATTTT.